Below, one T cell receptor beta chain is given with its context. Its antigen remains unknown. The sample comes from a study of human T cells and chemical hapten exposure. For the study at large: Patch tests of 0.01% DPC on the upper back were read at 6 days.

TCRdb passed the RACE reads through MiXCR, listing each CDR3 protein once. Found here are 96,000 or so distinct CDR3 sequences, approximately 9.3% of them singletons; the top ten hold approximately 1.9%. Findings and limits, study-wide: The formation of large CDR3 similarity clusters by expanded TCRs significantly exceeded that of controls. Having alopecia, the donors may differ immunologically from healthy people.

Time point in this sample: patch test 2, 6 weeks after DPC sensitization. Indicated treatment: therapeutic diphenylcyclopropenone sensitization with weekly scalp DPC. Those who donated were patients with alopecia, 18 to 70 years of age, and suitable for DPC. This TCR was sampled from a woman aged 40 to 50 with alopecia areata. Some clones in this sample may be carry-over from other donors' samples. The specimen comprised whole blood, sampled in connection with sensitization to the hapten diphenylcyclopropenone (DPC).

CDR3 in amino acids: CASSLVQGGLGDTQYF. CDR3 DNA sequence: TGTGCCAGCAGCTTAGTACAGGGAGGATTGGGAGATACGCAGTATTTT. This chain joins TRBV7-2 and TRBJ2-3, with D perhaps TRBD1 or TRBD2 (6 bases each). CDR1 and CDR2 (germline): SGHTA, FQGNSA. Deletions cut 1 base from V and 5 bases from J, with 16 bases between. The CDR3 length is 16 residues.